Listed below are T cell receptor beta chains from one sample, sequenced in a study of T-cell memory formation after mild COVID-19. TCRdb fed the 5' RACE reads into MiXCR, producing one record per CDR3 protein. The table records 450,000 to 650,000 distinct CDR3 sequences, roughly 22% of them present only once. The sample was PBMCs or a T cell subset sorted from them (not recorded which). The receptors stem from an adult woman who had mild COVID-19 (a few samples of this study predate the infection). Cell type and time point are not known. The CDR3 runs from the conserved cysteine through the conserved F or W. A D gene is named only where the DNA matches it firmly. Expanded clones are given a class, and other clones once, few, many or no size at all.

clone_size d_call j_call v_call cdr3_nt cdr3_aa
. TRBD2 TRBJ2-5 TRBV2 TGTGCCAGCAGTGAGGGACTAGCGGGGGGGCGAGAGACCCAGTACTTC CASSEGLAGGRETQYF
. . TRBJ2-5 TRBV12-3/TRBV12-4 TGTGCCAGCAGTTTAGCGCCAGGGGATGGTATCTGGGAGACCCAGTACTTC CASSLAPGDGIWETQYF
. . TRBJ1-1 TRBV29-1 TGCAGCGTTGGGGGACGTTTGAACACTGAAGCTTTCTTT CSVGGRLNTEAFF
few . TRBJ2-2 TRBV10-3 TGTGCCATCAGTGAGTCGACGGGAGCCGGGGAGCTGTTTTTT CAISESTGAGELFF
few . TRBJ2-1 TRBV29-1 TGCGTCCTTGGACAGTACAATGAGCAGTTCTTC CVLGQYNEQFF
few . TRBJ1-1 TRBV18 TGTGCCAGCTCACCAGACCGAATGAACACTGAAGCTTTCTTT CASSPDRMNTEAFF
few . TRBJ1-2 TRBV4-2 TGTGCCAGCAGCCAAGATCTTTTAACAGCTAGTGGCTACACCTTC CASSQDLLTASGYTF
. . TRBJ2-7 TRBV7-9 TGTGCCAGCACCGCCCATAAGGCCCCCTACGAGCAGTACTTC CASTAHKAPYEQYF
. TRBD2 TRBJ2-1 TRBV4-1 TGCGCCAGCAGCCAAGATCCCGTTACTAGCGGGGAGTACAATGAGCAGTTCTTC CASSQDPVTSGEYNEQFF
. TRBD1 TRBJ2-1 TRBV7-9 TGTGCCAGCAGCCCTACAGGGGGCCAGAGCTCCTACAATGAGCAGTTCTTC CASSPTGGQSSYNEQFF
few TRBD2 TRBJ2-3 TRBV20-1 TGCAGTGCTAGAGATCTAGCGGGAGGGCCGCATACGCAGTATTTT CSARDLAGGPHTQYF
. . TRBJ2-3 TRBV18 TGTGCCAGCTTGAATGGGGTAGTCAGGACAGATACGCAGTATTTT CASLNGVVRTDTQYF
few TRBD2 TRBJ2-3 TRBV24-1 TGTGCCACCAGTGCGCCGGGGGGGATTACTAGCACAGATACGCAGTATTTT CATSAPGGITSTDTQYF
many . TRBJ2-7 TRBV4-2 TGTGCCAGCAGCCAAGACGATTACGGTTACGAGCAGTACTTC CASSQDDYGYEQYF
many TRBD2 TRBJ2-6 TRBV4-1 TGCGCCAGCAGCCAAGGCGGGGGGCCCTCTGGGGCCAACGTCCTGACTTTC CASSQGGGPSGANVLTF
few . TRBJ1-2 TRBV7-2 TGTGCCAGCAGCTTAGCGGGGCCCGAGGGCTACACCTTC CASSLAGPEGYTF
. TRBD1 TRBJ1-1 TRBV6-5 TGTGCCAGCAGAGGACAGGGCCTCACTGAAGCTTTCTTT CASRGQGLTEAFF
. TRBD2 TRBJ2-1 TRBV29-1 TGCAGCGTTGAAGGTTCTGGCGGGAGCGTGGATGAGCAGTTCTTC CSVEGSGGSVDEQFF
. . TRBJ1-2 TRBV5-1 TGCGCCAGCAGCTTCGGGACACGGGGGAAACCAAACTATGGCTACACCTTC CASSFGTRGKPNYGYTF
. . TRBJ2-7 TRBV18 TGTGCCAGCTCACCTAATACTCCGGGACCCCTCTCTCTCGAGCAGTACTTC CASSPNTPGPLSLEQYF
. . TRBJ1-4 TRBV2 TGTGCCAGCAGGCCGAGAGGTGGACAAGAAAAACTGTTTTTT CASRPRGGQEKLFF
few . TRBJ1-2 TRBV7-9 TGTGCCACCCCAGGACCGGCGAACTATGGCTACACCTTC CATPGPANYGYTF
. TRBD1 TRBJ2-5 TRBV12-3/TRBV12-4 TGTGCCAGCAGTCCTCCGGCGACAGGGGTAGAGACCCAGTACTTC CASSPPATGVETQYF
. TRBD1 TRBJ2-3 TRBV11-3 TGTGCCAGCAGCGCAGGGACAGTCACAGATACGCAGTATTTT CASSAGTVTDTQYF
few . TRBJ2-7 TRBV20-1 TGCAGTGCTAGAGATTTGAACGGAACATACTCCTACGAGCAGTACTTC CSARDLNGTYSYEQYF
few . TRBJ2-1 TRBV19 TGTGCCAGTACCGCGGACTATAGCTCCTACAATGAGCAGTTCTTC CASTADYSSYNEQFF
. . TRBJ1-1 TRBV20-1 TGCAGTGCACTAGCCCGAGGTTTACCGAACACTGAAGCTTTCTTT CSALARGLPNTEAFF